A single sample is the source of the 29 T cell receptor beta chains below, sequenced in a study of T cells in Graves' hyperthyroidism and ophthalmopathy. The source material, RNA transcripts, was used to amplify TCR beta CDR3 regions. First-round RT-PCR of the TCR CDR3 relied on the HTBI primer set. Using its own MiXCR run on the multiplex PCR reads, TCRdb lists one record per CDR3 protein. The table has under 350,000 distinct CDR3 sequences, less than 30% seen once; the top ten hold 20% to 30%. The sequenced sample consisted of blood. The receptors shown here come from a man aged 40-50 years with Graves' hyperthyroidism that later progressed to Graves' ophthalmopathy.

The chain links TRBV24-1 to TRBJ2-5; tentative D call: TRBD2 (6 bases). CDR3 length: 14 residues. Trimming took off 4 bases at V and 7 bases at J, with 15 bases between the two ends. Germline V gene sequence: CDR1 KGHDR, CDR2 SFDVKD. CDR3 sequence (DNA): TGTGCCACCAGTGACCCGGAGGGCCGAGGGACCCAGTACTTC. This gives the protein CATSDPEGRGTQYF.

V is TRBV28 and J is TRBJ2-7; D is unresolved. With 6 bases removed from V and 4 bases from J, the gap between germline ends came to 7 bases. CDR3 length: 11 residues. Germline CDR1 is MDHEN and CDR2 is SYDVKM. This CDR3 is CASRVQYEQYF. CDR3 in DNA: TGTGCCAGCAGAGTCCAGTACGAGCAGTACTTC.

This chain joins TRBV12-3 or TRBV12-4 and TRBJ1-3; unclear D gene. Trimming took 5 bases from V and 7 from J, leaving 9 bases between them. The CDR3 covers 12 residues. CDR3 nucleotide sequence: TGTGCCAGCAGTACCTCACCGAACACCATATATTTT. It specifies CASSTSPNTIYF.

This clonotype was seen repeatedly, ten times or more. V and J are TRBV20-1 and TRBJ2-2, with 7 bases matching TRBD1. CDR1 is DFQATT and CDR2 is SNEGSKA in the germline V gene (reference sequence). With 6 bases clipped from V and 3 bases from J, the junction kept 10 bases outside the gene matches. CDR3 length: 15 amino acids. CDR3 in amino acids: CSADHPTGYTGELFF. The CDR3 DNA reads as TGCAGTGCCGACCACCCGACAGGGTACACCGGGGAGCTGTTTTTT.

This chain joins TRBV5-1 and TRBJ1-1; tentatively, D is TRBD1 (6 bases). Germline V lookup: CDR1 SGHRS, CDR2 YFSETQ. The CDR3 extends over 15 amino acids. With 3 bases removed from V and 3 bases from J, the gap between germline ends came to 15 bases. CDR3 in amino acids: CASSYATGIDTEAFF. CDR3 coding DNA: TGCGCCAGCAGCTACGCTACAGGGATTGACACTGAAGCTTTCTTT.

In this sample, this clonotype turned up many times. V and J are TRBV24-1 and TRBJ1-1, with TRBD1 matching over 9 bases. This CDR3 is built from 16 residues. Germline-derived CDR1 and CDR2 are KGHDR and SFDVKD. V was clipped by 2 bases and J by 6 bases; unmatched bases: 9. The CDR3 protein is CATSDSPTGGRAEAFF. The CDR3, as DNA: TGTGCCACCAGTGATTCACCGACAGGGGGTCGGGCTGAAGCTTTCTTT.

J is TRBJ1-1 and V is TRBV6-5, with D hard to call. The V end lost 4 bases, the J end lost 6 bases, and 12 bases lay between the germline ends. The CDR3 loop spans 13 amino acids. The germline V gene has CDR1 MNHEY and CDR2 SVGAGI. The CDR3 region has the DNA TGTGCCAGCAGTTCGGGTTTAGTTGCTGAAGCTTTCTTT. Its translation is CASSSGLVAEAFF.

This clonotype has ten or more counts. The gene calls are TRBV4-1 and TRBJ2-2, with TRBD2 identical over 13 bases. The CDR3 is 16 amino acids. V lost 3 bases to trimming and J lost 10 bases; unmatched junction nucleotides: 8. Germline V gives CDR1 MGHRA, CDR2 YSYEKL. As DNA, the CDR3 is TGCGCCAGCAGCCAGAGACCGGGACTAGCGGGATCGGAGCTGTTTTTT. Protein: CASSQRPGLAGSELFF.

This clonotype was seen a handful of times. CDR3 in amino acids: CASSLGQGGPPGYTF. The CDR3 DNA is TGCGCCAGCAGCTTGGGACAGGGAGGCCCGCCGGGCTACACCTTC. The V gene is TRBV5-1, the J gene TRBJ1-2; 7 bases align to TRBD1. Germline V gives CDR1 SGHRS, CDR2 YFSETQ. This CDR3 contains 15 residues. Trimming cost V 0 bases and J 8 bases; bases outside gene matches: 10.

In its sample, this clonotype was seen many times. V usage is TRBV9 and J usage is TRBJ2-5, with TRBD2 as a possible D gene (6 bases). The CDR3 loop spans 15 amino acids. Trimming pared 2 bases from V and 2 bases from J, leaving 13 bases between. CDR1 and CDR2 from the germline V gene are SGDLS and YYNGEE. The CDR3 DNA follows: TGTGCCAGCAGCGTGGGACTGACTGATCAAGAGACCCAGTACTTC. It translates to CASSVGLTDQETQYF.

At least ten counts were recorded for this clonotype. This chain joins TRBV6-5 and TRBJ1-2, with unresolved D. Germline CDR1 and CDR2: MNHEY and SVGAGI. The length of the CDR3 is 13 residues. Trimming pared 6 bases from V and 2 bases from J, leaving 10 bases between. Here the CDR3 reads CASSRYVNYGYTF. DNA for the CDR3: TGTGCCAGCAGCCGTTACGTAAACTATGGCTACACCTTC.

The gene calls are TRBV12-3 or TRBV12-4 and TRBJ1-6, with TRBD1 identical over 7 bases. V shed 7 bases and J 6 bases; nucleotides not matched to a gene: 9. The CDR3 is 15 amino acids. The chain's CDR3 is CASTWATGINSPLHF. In DNA, the CDR3 is TGTGCCAGCACCTGGGCGACAGGGATTAATTCACCCCTCCACTTT.

The chain is built from TRBV12-3 or TRBV12-4 and TRBJ1-2, with a tentative D call TRBD1 (5 bases). Trimming removed 6 bases at V and 4 bases at J, with 12 bases between. This CDR3 spans 13 amino acids. The CDR3 bases are TGTGCCAGCAGCGTCGGGACGTTCTATGGCTACACCTTC. It encodes CASSVGTFYGYTF.

This clonotype has at least ten counts. The V gene is TRBV15, the J gene TRBJ2-7; D unresolved. The CDR3 spans 17 residues. The V end lost 0 bases, the J end lost 5 bases, and 20 bases lay between the germline ends. CDR1 and CDR2 from the germline V gene are LNHNV and YYDKDF (reference sequence). CDR3 in DNA: TGTGCCACCAGCAGAGATTCATACACCAAAGGGAATCACGAGCAGTACTTC. Translated, it gives CATSRDSYTKGNHEQYF.

The V call is TRBV20-1, the J call TRBJ1-1; D gene uncertain. Trimming cost V 3 bases and J 3 bases, with 8 bases left between them. Germline lookup yields CDR1 DFQATT and CDR2 SNEGSKA (reference sequence). CDR3 length: 12 residues. The CDR3 region is CSARLHDTEAFF. CDR3 nucleotide sequence: TGCAGTGCTAGGTTACACGACACTGAAGCTTTCTTT.

This clonotype was seen repeatedly, ten times or more. The chain uses TRBV11-3 and TRBJ2-2; maybe TRBD2 (5 bases). Trimming left V 7 bases short and J 6 bases short, with 12 bases between. Germline V gene data show CDR1 as SGHNT and CDR2 as YENEEA. CDR3 length: 13 residues. The CDR3 here is CASTASRAGELFF. The CDR3 DNA follows: TGTGCCAGCACCGCCTCGAGGGCCGGGGAGCTGTTTTTT. Combining the CDR3 with reference TRBV11-3 and TRBJ2-2 gives the whole variable domain EAGVVQSPRYKIIEKKQPVAFWCNPISGHNTLYWYLQNLGQGPELLIRYENEEAVDDSQLPKDRFSAERLKGVDSTLKIQPAELGDSAVYLCASTASRAGELFFGEGSRLTVL.

This clonotype was counted ten times or more. V and J are TRBV12-3 or TRBV12-4 and TRBJ2-5; 10 bases line up with TRBD2. V trimming: 4 bases; J trimming: 4 bases; junction bases outside the gene matches: 6. The CDR3 totals 15 residues. As DNA, the CDR3 is TGTGCCAGCAGTTGGAGAGCGGGAGGGGGAGAGACCCAGTACTTC. Translating it yields CASSWRAGGGETQYF.

The table lists this clonotype with a few counts. The chain recombines TRBV27 with TRBJ1-5, with D unclear. V lost 0 bases to trimming and J lost 2 bases, with 8 bases between them. The CDR3 has 15 residues. Germline values: CDR1 MNHEY, CDR2 SMNVEV (reference sequence). The CDR3 region is CASSLSALGNQPQHF. The CDR3 DNA sequence: TGTGCCAGCAGTTTATCCGCCTTAGGCAATCAGCCCCAGCATTTT.

The chain links TRBV19 to TRBJ2-7, with 9 bases lining up with TRBD1. V lost 1 base, J lost 7 bases, and 8 bases stayed unmatched. The CDR3 has 15 amino acids. Germline V gene data show CDR1 as LNHDA and CDR2 as SQIVND (reference sequence). The chain's CDR3 is CASSIVGTGSKEQYF. The CDR3 coding sequence is TGTGCCAGTAGTATAGTGGGGACAGGGTCGAAAGAGCAGTACTTC. Complete variable domain (other parts from reference TRBV19 and TRBJ2-7): DGGITQSPKYLFRKEGQNVTLSCEQNLNHDAMYWYRQDPGQGLRLIYYSQIVNDFQKGDIAEGYSVSREKKESFPLTVTSAQKNPTAFYLCASSIVGTGSKEQYFGPGTRLTVT.

The sample holds many counts of this clonotype. This chain's CDR3 is CASSLTGQSYEQYF. The CDR3 bases are TGTGCCAGCAGCTTAACGGGACAGTCCTACGAGCAGTACTTC. V gene TRBV7-3 combines with J gene TRBJ2-7, with 7 nucleotides matching TRBD1. The CDR3 extends over 14 amino acids. V dropped 0 bases and J dropped 1; count of bases not matched to a gene: 0. The germline gives CDR1 SGHTA, CDR2 FQGTGA.

The chain recombines TRBV27 with TRBJ1-1, with TRBD1 as a possible D gene (6 bases). This CDR3 contains 14 residues. Trimming cost V 3 bases and J 1 base, with 9 bases left between them. Germline loops: CDR1 MNHEY, CDR2 SMNVEV (reference sequence). CDR3 in DNA: TGTGCCAGCAGTTTCTGGGGGGCGAACACTGAAGCTTTCTTT. It is translated as CASSFWGANTEAFF.

This clonotype has a count of ten or more. This chain links TRBV6-1 with TRBJ2-7; the D gene could be TRBD1 or TRBD2 (5 bases each). The CDR3 length is 12 residues. In germline, CDR1 is MNHNS, CDR2 SASEGT. V dropped 4 bases and J dropped 3 bases, with 7 bases sitting between them. CDR3 residues: CASSGGNYEQYF. As DNA, the CDR3 is TGTGCCAGCAGTGGGGGGAACTACGAGCAGTACTTC.

In its sample, this clonotype was seen many times. The chain has TRBV6-1 and TRBJ2-5; D not certain. Trimming took 2 bases from V and 0 from J, leaving 7 bases between them. CDR3 length: 14 residues. The germline CDR1 and CDR2 sequences are MNHNS and SASEGT. In DNA form, the CDR3 reads TGTGCCAGCAGTGAATGGCGGAACCAAGAGACCCAGTACTTC. Translated, it gives CASSEWRNQETQYF.

This clonotype was counted ten times or more. The CDR3 DNA follows: TGCAGTGCTAGAGATGGGCGGGGTTTCGAGCAGTACTTC. It encodes CSARDGRGFEQYF. V gene TRBV20-1 combines with J gene TRBJ2-7; tentative D call: TRBD2 (6 bases). Trimming pared 0 bases from V and 6 bases from J, leaving 12 bases between. CDR1 is DFQATT and CDR2 is SNEGSKA in the germline V gene (reference sequence). The CDR3 sequence is 13 residues long.

This clonotype was observed many times. One end of the junction fails to match germline, which may point to a read error. The V gene is TRBV29-1, the J gene TRBJ2-7; 12 bases align to TRBD1. The CDR3 runs 15 residues. Germline V gene sequence: CDR1 SQVTM, CDR2 ANQGSEA. For the CDR3, the DNA is TGCAGCGTTCAAGAAGGGACAGGGGGCTTCTACGAGCAGTACTTC. It is translated as CSVQEGTGGFYEQYF.

V is TRBV6-1 and J is TRBJ1-5, with no clear D. CDR1 is MNHNS, CDR2 SASEGT, per germline. The CDR3 contains 12 residues. V lost 6 bases and J lost 3, with 6 bases in between. The DNA for the CDR3 is TGTGCCAGCAGCTCCCACAATCAGCCCCAGCATTTT. Translation gives CASSSHNQPQHF.

This clonotype occurred many times. The chain combines TRBV11-2 with TRBJ2-7; 12 bases line up with TRBD2. Germline V lookup: CDR1 SGHAT, CDR2 FQNNGV. The V gene end was trimmed by 3 bases and the J gene end by 2 bases; junction bases not matched to a gene: 11. This CDR3 is 18 amino acids long. The DNA of the CDR3 is TGTGCCAGCAGCTTGGAAAGAACTAGCGGGAGGTCGACCTACGAGCAGTACTTC. This gives the protein CASSLERTSGRSTYEQYF.

This clonotype was observed at least ten times. The chain couples TRBV27 to TRBJ2-7; 10 positions agree with TRBD1. The V gene's germline CDR1 is MNHEY and CDR2 SMNVEV (reference sequence). The CDR3 consists of 16 residues. The V gene end was trimmed by 7 bases and the J gene end by 7 bases; junction bases not matched to a gene: 16. CDR3 sequence: CASTHLTGTGVKEQYF. In nucleotides, the CDR3 is TGTGCCAGCACCCATCTCACCGGGACAGGGGTGAAAGAGCAGTACTTC.

This clonotype came up many times. V and J are TRBV11-2 and TRBJ2-7, with D unresolved. V was trimmed by 7 bases and J by 2 bases, leaving 21 bases between them. Germline V lookup: CDR1 SGHAT, CDR2 FQNNGV. The CDR3 is 16 residues long. CDR3 region: CASTNRSRRTPYEQYF. CDR3 nucleotides: TGTGCCAGCACCAACCGATCCAGACGGACCCCCTACGAGCAGTACTTC.